This T cell receptor (beta chain) was profiled in a study of cytomegalovirus exposure and HLA in healthy donors. General study findings and limits: Per a later analysis, HLA-associated TCR beta chains showed more clonal expansion than other, equally common TCR beta chains. Across donors, most TCRs were seen rarely, yet some public ones were widespread. A later analysis appeared to link common viral pathogens to several of the most significant clusters.

With regard to this clone: The target antigen is unknown.

It was with 60 Vbeta and 13 Jbeta primers that the PCR ran. Produced via immunoSEQ multiplex PCR; TCRdb's table is partial and in-frame only. The sample totals over 55,000 clones. At the time of sampling, donors were nominally healthy, though unrecorded immune exposures were likely. This clonotype was sampled from a male donor in good health and CMV-seronegative. The specimen sequenced was PBMCs.

The CDR3 protein is CASSSRTRFPGELFF. CDR3 nucleotides: TGTGCCAGCAGCTCCCGGACTAGATTCCCCGGGGAGCTGTTTTTT. The chain has TRBV6-5 and TRBJ2-2; TRBD2 agrees at 7 bases. The germline gives CDR1 MNHEY, CDR2 SVGAGI. The CDR3 spans 15 residues. V gave up 6 bases and J gave up 6 bases; unmatched junction bases: 10.